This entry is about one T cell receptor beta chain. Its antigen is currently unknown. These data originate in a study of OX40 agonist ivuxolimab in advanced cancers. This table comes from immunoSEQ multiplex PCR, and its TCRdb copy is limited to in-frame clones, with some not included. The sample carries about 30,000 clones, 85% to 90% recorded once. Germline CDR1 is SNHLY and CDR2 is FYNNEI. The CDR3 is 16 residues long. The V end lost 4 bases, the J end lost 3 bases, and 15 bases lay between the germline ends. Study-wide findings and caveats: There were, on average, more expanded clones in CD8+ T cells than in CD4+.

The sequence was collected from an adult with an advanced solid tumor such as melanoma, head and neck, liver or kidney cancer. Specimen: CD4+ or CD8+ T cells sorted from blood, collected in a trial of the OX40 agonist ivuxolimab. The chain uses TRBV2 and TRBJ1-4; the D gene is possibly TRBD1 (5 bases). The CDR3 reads CASSAGFGEANEKLFF. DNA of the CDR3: TGTGCCAGCAGTGCAGGGTTCGGGGAGGCTAATGAAAAACTGTTTTTT.